A single sample is the source of the 8 T cell receptor beta chains below, sequenced in a study of Graves' ophthalmopathy and Graves' hyperthyroidism. Investigators amplified TCR beta CDR3 regions from RNA transcripts. HTBI primers were employed in first-round RT-PCR, then a second-round multiplex PCR followed. TCRdb recomputed calls from the multiplex PCR reads with MiXCR, one row per CDR3 protein. The sample holds hundreds of thousands of distinct CDR3 sequences, over 20% seen once. Sample: peripheral blood. All receptors come from a woman aged 18-30 years with stable Graves' hyperthyroidism.

This clonotype has at least ten counts. As DNA, the CDR3 is TGCAGCGTTTTATCGTTTCGTCGAGTATTCAGGGATGGTGGCACTGAAGCTTTCTTT. Translated, it gives CSVLSFRRVFRDGGTEAFF. This sequence joins TRBV29-1 and TRBJ1-1; possible D gene TRBD1, 5 bases. This CDR3 comprises 19 residues. Germline-derived CDR1 and CDR2 are SQVTM and ANQGSEA. V was pared by 5 bases and J by 4 bases, with 32 bases between.

This clonotype was seen repeatedly, ten times or more. CDR3 protein: CASSATGQGIEQYF. CDR3 nucleotides: TGTGCCAGCAGCGCCACGGGACAGGGCATCGAGCAGTACTTC. This sequence joins TRBV9 and TRBJ2-7; 9 nucleotides match TRBD1. This CDR3 spans 14 amino acids. Germline values: CDR1 SGDLS, CDR2 YYNGEE. V lost 3 bases to trimming and J lost 6 bases; unmatched junction nucleotides: 7. Drawing the rest from reference TRBV9 and TRBJ2-7, the complete variable domain is DSGVTQTPKHLITATGQRVTLRCSPRSGDLSVYWYQQSLDQGLQFLIQYYNGEERAKGNILERFSAQQFPDLHSELNLSSLELGDSALYFCASSATGQGIEQYFGPGTRLTVT.

In its sample, this clonotype was seen many times. The V gene is TRBV12-3 or TRBV12-4, the J gene TRBJ2-7; TRBD1 matches 7 bases. This CDR3 spans 14 amino acids. V gave up 1 base and J gave up 5 bases; unmatched junction bases: 5. The CDR3: CASSLVRGRNEQYF. The CDR3 DNA reads as TGTGCCAGCAGTTTAGTGAGGGGGCGAAACGAGCAGTACTTC.

This clonotype was counted many times. This chain connects TRBV6-1 to TRBJ2-5; TRBD1 is a possible D gene (6 bases). CDR1 is MNHNS and CDR2 is SASEGT in the germline V gene. V was shortened by 7 bases and J by 4 bases, with 13 bases between the two germline ends. This CDR3 is built from 13 residues. In nucleotides, the CDR3 is TGTGCCAGCACCCCTCCAGGGGCAGAGACCCAGTACTTC. As protein: CASTPPGAETQYF.

This chain connects TRBV12-3 or TRBV12-4 to TRBJ1-5, with a possible D match to TRBD1 (5 bases). Trimming took off 5 bases at V and 6 bases at J, with 14 bases between the two ends. CDR3 length: 14 residues. The CDR3 protein is CASSGAGGTQPQHF. For the CDR3, the DNA is TGTGCCAGCAGTGGGGCGGGGGGAACTCAGCCCCAGCATTTT.

This clonotype was detected many times. This sequence joins TRBV15 and TRBJ2-7; D gene uncertain. The V end was cut by 0 bases, the J end by 2 bases, with 5 bases between. The CDR3 contains 13 residues. The germline gives CDR1 LNHNV, CDR2 YYDKDF (reference sequence). CDR3 region: CATSRDNTYEQYF. CDR3 nucleotide sequence: TGTGCCACCAGCAGAGATAATACCTACGAGCAGTACTTC.

This clonotype was counted ten times or more. The chain uses TRBV4-1 and TRBJ2-7, with D maybe TRBD2 (5 bases). V lost 5 bases and J 3 bases, leaving 11 bases between the germline ends. The CDR3 runs to 13 residues. The germline V gene has CDR1 MGHRA and CDR2 YSYEKL. CDR3: CASSYLEGYEQYF. The CDR3 nucleotides read TGCGCCAGCAGCTACCTAGAGGGCTACGAGCAGTACTTC.

V usage is TRBV20-1 and J usage is TRBJ2-3, with 12 bases fitting TRBD2. The CDR3 is 17 amino acids. Trimming cost V 3 bases and J 3 bases; bases outside gene matches: 10. CDR1 DFQATT and CDR2 SNEGSKA come from the germline V gene (reference sequence). Here the CDR3 DNA reads TGCAGTGCTAGCCTAGCGGGAGGGCCTGTACTAACAGATACGCAGTATTTT. As protein: CSASLAGGPVLTDTQYF.